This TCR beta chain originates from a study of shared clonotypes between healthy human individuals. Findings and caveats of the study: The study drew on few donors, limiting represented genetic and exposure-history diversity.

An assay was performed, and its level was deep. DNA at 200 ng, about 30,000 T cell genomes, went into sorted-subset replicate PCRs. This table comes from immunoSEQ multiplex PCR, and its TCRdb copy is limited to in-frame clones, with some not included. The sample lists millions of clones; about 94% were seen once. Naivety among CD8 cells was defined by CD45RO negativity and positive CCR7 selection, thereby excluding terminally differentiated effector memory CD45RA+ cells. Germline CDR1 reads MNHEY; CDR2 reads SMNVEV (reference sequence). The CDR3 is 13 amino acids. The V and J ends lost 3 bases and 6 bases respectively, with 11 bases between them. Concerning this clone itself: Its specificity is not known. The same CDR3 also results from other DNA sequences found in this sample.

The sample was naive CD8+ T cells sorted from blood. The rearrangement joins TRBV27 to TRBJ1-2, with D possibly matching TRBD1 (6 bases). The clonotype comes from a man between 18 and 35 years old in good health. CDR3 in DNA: TGTGCCAGCAGTTTTCAGGGGAGTGATGGCTACACCTTC. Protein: CASSFQGSDGYTF.